This T cell receptor beta chain was obtained from a study of T-cell memory formation after mild COVID-19. Study overall: The TCR clusters were mostly specific to one donor.

This clonotype was counted at least ten times. Its matching antigen is unknown. 5'RACE primed from the constant segment yielded TCR alpha and TCR beta cDNA libraries bearing sample barcodes and UMIs. TCRdb itself ran the 5' RACE reads through MiXCR, one entry per CDR3 protein. Of fewer than 150,000 distinct CDR3 sequences listed, 11% to 15% were seen once; the top ten hold 25% to 30%. Findings and limits, study-wide: Day 37-peaking second-wave clones had unconfirmed SARS-CoV-2 specificity. CD4+ clones that contracted lay mainly in CM and EM; CD8+ ones lay in EMRA.

With 5 bases removed from V and 4 bases from J, the gap between germline ends came to 22 bases. Per the germline V gene, CDR1 is DFQATT and CDR2 is SNEGSKA (reference sequence). The CDR3 totals 16 residues. What was sequenced was PBMCs or a T cell subset sorted from them (not recorded which). V is TRBV20-1 and J is TRBJ2-3; perhaps D is TRBD1 or TRBD2 (6 bases each). The sequence was obtained from an adult woman who had mild COVID-19 (a few samples of this study predate the infection). Cell type and time point are not known. DNA for the CDR3: TGCAGTGCTCCCGGTCGGGGGCTGATTGGGGCAGATACGCAGTATTTT. As protein: CSAPGRGLIGADTQYF.